A selection of T cell receptor beta chains follows, all from one sample in a study of T-cell memory formation after mild COVID-19. TCRdb reprocessed the 5' RACE reads via MiXCR and lists one record per CDR3 protein. The sample carries 350,000 or so distinct CDR3 sequences, approximately 21% recorded once. Sequenced input: PBMCs or a T cell subset sorted from them (not recorded which). Source of these receptors: an adult woman who had mild COVID-19 (a few samples of this study predate the infection). Cell type and time point are not known. Both conserved end residues are part of each CDR3. Clone size is stated in some rows and not others, as once, few, many or a class when expanded.

size | J | V | CDR3
. | TRBJ2-1 | TRBV10-3 | CAISEFLAGGPREQFF
. | TRBJ2-5 | TRBV12-3/TRBV12-4 | CASRRTVLSETQYF
. | TRBJ2-5 | TRBV6-5 | CASSPSRGQTQYF
. | TRBJ1-2 | TRBV4-3 | CASSQRAGRAVYGYTF
few | TRBJ1-1 | TRBV3-1 | CASRPGVNTEAFF
many | TRBJ1-4 | TRBV7-2 | CASSQWGVNEKLFF
. | TRBJ2-6 | TRBV15 | CATSSPRPGQSSGANVLTF
. | TRBJ2-1 | TRBV20-1 | CSARDITGVGEQFF
few | TRBJ2-7 | TRBV5-6 | CASSYDGTFTNEQYF
. | TRBJ2-1 | TRBV20-1 | CSAREFAQPSSYNEQFF
. | TRBJ1-2 | TRBV9 | CASSTSDRVYGYTF
. | TRBJ2-3 | TRBV9 | CASSVVGVGKDTQYF
many | TRBJ1-2 | TRBV27 | CASYSGFAFGYTF
many | TRBJ1-1 | TRBV20-1 | CSAREDRHEAFF
few | TRBJ1-4 | TRBV6-1 | CASSGRSFNEKLFF
. | TRBJ2-7 | TRBV19 | CASSIVGGSYEQYF
few | TRBJ2-1 | TRBV19 | CASRLAGGLDEQFF
many | TRBJ2-2 | TRBV7-2 | CASRETSGGFTGELFF
. | TRBJ2-1 | TRBV7-9 | CASSLDRGRYNEQFF
. | TRBJ1-1 | TRBV12-3/TRBV12-4 | CASSFTGADAFF
few | TRBJ2-1 | TRBV5-1 | CASSLVQGSYNEQFF
. | TRBJ2-5 | TRBV3-1 | CASSPGYFEETQYF
few | TRBJ1-1 | TRBV2 | CASSAGTMNTEAFF
few | TRBJ2-3 | TRBV5-1 | CASSPDRSADTQYF
few | TRBJ2-7 | TRBV5-1 | CASSLGLAVPGYEQYF
few | TRBJ2-7 | TRBV5-6 | CASSSPGTSGGYEQYF
few | TRBJ1-1 | TRBV20-1 | CSAYPPTWDTEAFF
. | TRBJ2-7 | TRBV7-7 | CASSLGGASESSYEQYF
. | TRBJ1-2 | TRBV12-3/TRBV12-4 | CASKRTAQGGNYGYTF
few | TRBJ1-6 | TRBV7-9 | CASRSRASPNSPLHF
few | TRBJ1-6 | TRBV9 | CASSARTGNSPLHF
. | TRBJ2-7 | TRBV9 | CASSVVGGDEQYF
. | TRBJ1-6 | TRBV6-2/TRBV6-3 | CASSPVGANSPLHF
few | TRBJ1-2 | TRBV24-1 | CATSDPYYGYTF
. | TRBJ1-2 | TRBV2 | CASSEGAQDPRSYTF
few | TRBJ2-1 | TRBV5-1 | CASSLSGTADGEQFF
. | TRBJ2-7 | TRBV7-8 | CASSSSRAPLRHEQYF
. | TRBJ2-3 | TRBV20-1 | CSPTRSPDTQYF
. | TRBJ1-5 | TRBV7-2 | CASSLEGEFNQPQHF
many | TRBJ2-7 | TRBV7-8 | CASSLDRGPIGAYEQYF
few | TRBJ1-6 | TRBV18 | CASSPPSYNSPLHF
few | TRBJ1-5 | TRBV7-2 | CASSLWDQPQHF
few | TRBJ1-2 | TRBV20-1 | CSARVVGGYTF
many | TRBJ2-6 | TRBV4-3 | CASSKQRGSGANVLTF
. | TRBJ2-5 | TRBV7-6 | CASSISRGAQYF
. | TRBJ2-1 | TRBV7-9 | CASSLTSISGYNEQFF
. | TRBJ2-3 | TRBV6-6 | CASILGGEKLDTQYF
. | TRBJ2-7 | TRBV12-3/TRBV12-4 | CASSPTGTRSSYEQYF